The sequence of this TCR beta chain was determined in a study of T cell responses to AZD1222 COVID-19 vaccine. Sequenced by immunoSEQ multiplex PCR; TCRdb stores in-frame clones only, minus some. This table has over 120,000 clones, 70% to 90% appearing once. The CDR3 covers 15 residues. CDR1 and CDR2 from the germline V gene are KGHSH and LQKENI. With V trimmed by 2 bases and J by 6 bases, 5 bases remained unmatched. This clone was detected once. The rearrangement uses TRBV18 and TRBJ2-2; 8 nucleotides line up with TRBD1. This TCR was recovered from an adult who received the MenACWY meningococcal vaccine as a control. The sequencing here drew on peripheral blood, taken 28 days after the second dose of the MenACWY control vaccine. DNA for the CDR3: TGTGCCAGCTCACCAGGAGACAGGGGCCCCGGGGAGCTGTTTTTT. It translates to CASSPGDRGPGELFF.